The rows below give T cell receptor beta chains drawn from one sample of a study of cytomegalovirus exposure and HLA in healthy donors. The method was immunoSEQ multiplex PCR; TCRdb's version includes in-frame clones alone and lacks a portion of them. There are approximately 100,000 clones in the sample; approximately 75% occur only once, and 1.9% lies in the top ten. Source material: PBMCs. These receptors came from a middle-aged woman in good health and CMV-seronegative. CDR3s include the opening cysteine and the closing phenylalanine or tryptophan. A D gene is named only where the DNA matches it firmly. The listing skips clone size in some rows; elsewhere it reads once, few, many or a size class.

TRBV10-3,TRBJ1-5,-,-,TGTGCCGCCAGGATGCCCAATCAGCCCCAGCATTTT,CAARMPNQPQHF
TRBV7-9,TRBJ2-1,once,TRBD2,TGTGCCAGCAGCCGCACTAGCGGGTCGGTCAATGAGCAGTTCTTC,CASSRTSGSVNEQFF
TRBV11-3,TRBJ2-3,-,-,TGTGCCAGCAGCCCCGGGGACTTTCTTGACACAGATACGCAGTATTTT,CASSPGDFLDTDTQYF
TRBV5-1,TRBJ2-7,-,TRBD1,TGCGCCAGCAGCTTGGGTTTATGGGGACAGGGGGCGCGGGAGCAGTACTTC,CASSLGLWGQGAREQYF
TRBV6-6,TRBJ1-2,-,-,TGTGCCAGCAGTTACTTGGGCAGAAACTATGGCTACACCTTC,CASSYLGRNYGYTF
TRBV27,TRBJ2-7,once,-,TGTGCCAGCAGTTCGAGCGGCGATCCCTACGAGCAGTACTTC,CASSSSGDPYEQYF
TRBV28,TRBJ2-7,-,-,TGTGCCAGCAGTTTATTCAGGGGTTACGAGCAGTACTTC,CASSLFRGYEQYF
TRBV7-2,TRBJ2-3,-,-,TGTGCCACTGGGTCGGTTCGGGCAGATACGCAGTATTTT,CATGSVRADTQYF
TRBV7-9,TRBJ2-1,-,TRBD2,TGTGCCAGCAGCCTTAGTTCGGGAGGGCAGGATGAGCAGTTCTTC,CASSLSSGGQDEQFF
TRBV11-2,TRBJ2-3,-,TRBD2,TGTGCCAGCAGCTTGTTGGGGCTAGCGGGGGGCACAGATACGCAGTATTTT,CASSLLGLAGGTDTQYF
TRBV7-2,TRBJ1-5,-,-,TGTGCCAGCAGCCTCGGACTGGTCAATCAGCCCCAGCATTTT,CASSLGLVNQPQHF
TRBV5-1,TRBJ2-2,-,TRBD2,TGCGCCAGCAGCTTGATTCAGGGCAGGCCCTCTAGCGGGGGGAACACCGGGGAGCTGTTTTTT,CASSLIQGRPSSGGNTGELFF